Following are 21 T cell receptor beta chains from one sample sequenced in a study of GPR56 and killer-like receptors on CD4 memory cells. Five CD4+ populations, defined by killer cell lectin-like receptor and GPR56 markers, were sorted by FACS. TCRdb re-analyzed the reads; it lists each CDR3 protein once, without DNA. The sample has about 2,400 distinct CDR3 sequences, and its top ten clones hold approximately 3.7%. Sequenced sample: memory CD4+ T cells from blood. These receptors were obtained from a human donor in good health.

The chain recombines TRBV5-6 with TRBJ2-7; TCRdb names TRBD1, which stays unverified in the absence of DNA. Germline V CDR1 and CDR2: SGHDT, YYEEEE. This CDR3 spans 16 amino acids. The CDR3 here is CASSPTGQGYPYEQYF. The variable domain in full, completed from reference TRBV5-6 and TRBJ2-7, reads DAGVTQSPTHLIKTRGQQVTLRCSPKSGHDTVSWYQQALGQGPQFIFQYYEEEERQRGNFPDRFSGHQFPNYSSELNVNALLLGDSALYLCASSPTGQGYPYEQYFGPGTRLTVT.

The chain joins TRBV5-4 to TRBJ2-1; TCRdb lists TRBD2, though no DNA is available to test this call. CDR1 is SGHNT and CDR2 is YYREEE in the germline V gene (reference sequence). This CDR3 spans 13 amino acids. CDR3 region: CASSRGGNNEQFF.

Measured by frequency, this clonotype is medium-sized. V and J are TRBV11-1 and TRBJ2-7; TCRdb returns TRBD1, unconfirmable since there is no DNA. The CDR3 totals 13 residues. CDR1 and CDR2 (germline): SGHAT, FQDESV (reference sequence). CDR3 in amino acids: CASSLPPGNEQYF.

This sequence joins TRBV20-1 and TRBJ2-5; TCRdb's D call of TRBD1 is untestable without DNA. The CDR3 totals 14 residues. CDR1 is DFQATT and CDR2 is SNEGSKA in the germline V gene (reference sequence). CDR3 sequence reads: CSARDRGGQETQYF.

The V call is TRBV7-3, the J call TRBJ1-1; the D gene TCRdb calls, TRBD1, cannot be checked with no DNA. The germline V gene has CDR1 SGHTA and CDR2 FQGTGA. The length of the CDR3 is 14 residues. The CDR3 loop is CASSEQGGRTEAFF. Complete variable domain (other parts from reference TRBV7-3 and TRBJ1-1): GAGVSQTPSNKVTEKGKYVELRCDPISGHTALYWYRQSLGQGPEFLIYFQGTGAADDSGLPNDRFFAVRPEGSVSTLKIQRTERGDSAVYLCASSEQGGRTEAFFGQGTRLTVV.

This clonotype shows up as large by frequency. The CDR3 sequence is CASRPLGWERGYTF. The chain uses TRBV27 and TRBJ1-2. In germline, CDR1 is MNHEY, CDR2 SMNVEV (reference sequence). This CDR3 is 14 amino acids long.

The chain couples TRBV9 to TRBJ2-7; lacking DNA, the TRBD1 call made by TCRdb goes unchecked. Per germline, CDR1 SGDLS and CDR2 YYNGEE. CDR3 size: 13 residues. CDR3 region: CASSVDLAREQYF.

By frequency, this clonotype is medium-sized. CDR3 protein: CASSLDFWAPTDTQYF. The chain combines TRBV5-4 with TRBJ2-3; TCRdb outputs TRBD2, but without DNA this stays unchecked. The CDR3 is 16 residues long. Per the germline V gene, CDR1 is SGHNT and CDR2 is YYREEE (reference sequence).

In terms of frequency, this clonotype is medium-sized (0.01 to 0.1%). The chain combines TRBV18 with TRBJ2-2; TCRdb lists TRBD1, though no DNA is available to test this call. Germline V gives CDR1 KGHSH, CDR2 LQKENI. The CDR3 has 16 amino acids. CDR3 sequence reads: CASSPSPKSNTGELFF.

By frequency, this clonotype registers medium-sized. V usage is TRBV6-2 or TRBV6-3 and J usage is TRBJ2-7. The CDR3 runs 13 residues. Germline V CDR1 and CDR2: MNHEY, SVGEGT. CDR3 sequence: CASFRTVLDEQYF.

The chain has TRBV20-1 and TRBJ1-3. Germline V lookup: CDR1 DFQATT, CDR2 SNEGSKA (reference sequence). The CDR3 is 15 residues long. CDR3 in amino acids: CSARGGQTLGNTIYF.

This chain uses TRBV12-3 or TRBV12-4 with TRBJ2-7; TCRdb selects TRBD2, and the lack of DNA leaves this call unchecked. The CDR3 is made up of 15 amino acids. The CDR3 region is CASSFRGGVSYEQYF.

This clonotype is deemed medium-sized by its frequency. The chain has TRBV24-1 and TRBJ2-2; checking the TCRdb D call of TRBD1 is not possible without DNA. In germline, CDR1 is KGHDR, CDR2 SFDVKD. The CDR3 extends over 16 amino acids. The CDR3 loop reads CATSDSAGAVTGELFF.

This clonotype is labeled medium-sized based on frequency. The chain employs TRBV9 and TRBJ1-1; lacking DNA, the TRBD1 call made by TCRdb goes unchecked. The CDR3 sequence is 14 residues long. Germline CDR1 reads SGDLS; CDR2 reads YYNGEE. The CDR3 protein is CASSIQGSNTEAFF.

CDR3 residues: CASSIDQNIQYF. The chain has TRBV9 and TRBJ2-4. CDR3 length: 12 residues. CDR1 and CDR2 from the germline V gene are SGDLS and YYNGEE.

This chain uses TRBV10-3 with TRBJ1-5. The V gene's germline CDR1 is ENHRY and CDR2 SYGVKD. CDR3 size: 18 residues. CDR3 sequence: CAISEGGLAGASNQPQHF.

This clonotype is classed as medium-sized by frequency. V usage is TRBV18 and J usage is TRBJ1-1; the D call from TCRdb, TRBD1, cannot be confirmed without DNA. The CDR3 totals 13 residues. The V gene's germline CDR1 is KGHSH and CDR2 LQKENI. This CDR3 is CASLQGAGTEAFF.

V gene TRBV3-1 combines with J gene TRBJ1-1. Per the germline V gene, CDR1 is LGHDT and CDR2 is YNNKEL (reference sequence). The CDR3 is made up of 13 amino acids. The CDR3 loop is CASSFNRDTEAFF.

The V call is TRBV15, the J call TRBJ1-5. The CDR3 spans 13 residues. Germline V CDR1 and CDR2: LNHNV, YYDKDF (reference sequence). CDR3 sequence: CATSRDGGKPQHF.

The chain has TRBV30 and TRBJ2-2; lacking DNA, the TRBD1 call made by TCRdb goes unchecked. CDR1 is GTSNPN and CDR2 is SVGIG in the germline V gene (reference sequence). There are 14 residues in the CDR3. CDR3 amino acids: CAWSHQGPAGELFF.

The rearrangement links TRBV6-6 to TRBJ1-1; TCRdb calls TRBD1, which cannot be checked without DNA. CDR3 size: 12 residues. The germline V gene has CDR1 MNHNY and CDR2 SVGAGI (reference sequence). The CDR3 reads CASGTGVTEAFF.